This T cell receptor (beta chain) is drawn from a study of vaccination and CD4 T cells after COVID-19. Turning to this clonotype: The antigen is not known.

As to time point: late sampling 161 to 241 days after vaccination in three convalescent patients. This sample's treatment: approximately 10-day PBMC culture with coronavirus spike peptide pools or control peptides (ViraFEST assay). Germline V gene sequence: CDR1 DFQATT, CDR2 SNEGSKA (reference sequence). The J segment lost 5 bases and the V segment lost 5 bases, leaving 6 bases of the junction unmatched. The CDR3 has 13 amino acids. The Oncomine TCR Beta short-read assay sequenced DNA from cultured CD4+ T cells. TCRdb itself ran the PCR reads through MiXCR, one entry per CDR3 protein. In the table there are tens of thousands of distinct CDR3 sequences, 32% of which are singletons.

The receptor comes from a human donor who had recovered from COVID-19. The V and J genes are TRBV20-1 and TRBJ2-7; TRBD1 aligns across 10 bases. Sequenced material: CD4+ T cells from blood, cultured in vitro, taken about 7 months after SARS-CoV-2 vaccination. The CDR3, as DNA: TGCAGTGCTCCACGACAGGGGGCGGACGAGCAGTACTTC. It yields the protein CSAPRQGADEQYF.